This is a list of T cell receptor beta chains from one sample in a study of post-analysis software for immune sequencing data. A single record per CDR3 protein comes from TCRdb applying MiXCR to the PCR reads. The sample gives about 810,000 distinct CDR3 sequences, about 53% of which show up once; around 4.5% is in the top ten. Source material: blood. The source is a girl aged 5-17 years with multiple sclerosis. Each CDR3 is given with its conserved first and last residue. The order of the fields is clone size, J gene, V gene, D gene, CDR3 DNA, CDR3 protein. The D gene is left open where the match is weak. The size field is filled for only some rows; it gives once, few, many or a size class.

NA,TRBJ1-2,TRBV19,NA,TGTGCCAGTAGTATAGATCGACACACCTATGGCTACACCTTC,CASSIDRHTYGYTF
NA,TRBJ2-3,TRBV4-1,TRBD1,TGCGCCAGCAGCCCCGGGACAGGGGTCATCACAGATACGCAGTATTTT,CASSPGTGVITDTQYF
once,TRBJ2-5,TRBV6-5,NA,TGTGCCAGCAGTTCCCTAGGGGCAGGGGAAGAGACCCAGTACTTC,CASSSLGAGEETQYF
NA,TRBJ2-7,TRBV20-1,TRBD1,TGCAGTGCTAGAGTGCCCCGACAGGGTGTCTCCTACGAGCAGTACTTC,CSARVPRQGVSYEQYF
once,TRBJ2-7,TRBV4-1,NA,TGCGCCAGCAGCCAAATGGGGCAGGGCGAGCAGTACTTC,CASSQMGQGEQYF
many,TRBJ2-6,TRBV10-2,NA,TGCGCCAGCAGTGAGTCTGGGGCCAACGTCCTGACTTTC,CASSESGANVLTF
NA,TRBJ2-7,TRBV12-3/TRBV12-4,TRBD2,TGTGCCAGCAGTAACCTTTGGGGTAGCGGGGCCGACGAGCAGTACTTC,CASSNLWGSGADEQYF
few,TRBJ1-2,TRBV5-1,NA,TGCGCCAGCAGCTTGGGGGGCTCAGAGGGACTTGGCTACACCTTC,CASSLGGSEGLGYTF
NA,TRBJ2-1,TRBV7-3,TRBD2,TGTGCCAGCAGCTTAACGGGGACTAGCGGGAGTATATATGAGCAGTTCTTC,CASSLTGTSGSIYEQFF
NA,TRBJ1-2,TRBV11-2,NA,TGTGCCAGCAGCCTGATTAGGGGTAACTATGGCTACACCTTC,CASSLIRGNYGYTF
many,TRBJ2-7,TRBV6-6,TRBD1,TGTGCCAGCAGTTACTCGGGACAGGGCTCCTACGAGCAGTACTTC,CASSYSGQGSYEQYF
once,TRBJ1-2,TRBV12-5,NA,TGTGCTAGTGGCCGTACAGGGCTTGGCTACACCTTC,CASGRTGLGYTF
NA,TRBJ1-5,TRBV4-2,NA,TGTGCCAGCAGCCCGGAGGGCATGAATCAGCCCCAGCATTTT,CASSPEGMNQPQHF
NA,TRBJ2-7,TRBV3-1,NA,TGTGCCAGCAGCCTCCTCTCGGGTGGGGGCCTCTACAATGAGCAGTACTTC,CASSLLSGGGLYNEQYF
NA,TRBJ2-2,TRBV12-3/TRBV12-4,NA,TGTGCCAGCAGTCCAAATCTAGGGGCCGGGGAGCTGTTTTTT,CASSPNLGAGELFF
once,TRBJ2-1,TRBV14,NA,TGTGCCAGCAGCCAAGATCTGAGGGGATACAATGAGCAGTTCTTC,CASSQDLRGYNEQFF
few,TRBJ2-7,TRBV6-6,NA,TGTGCCAGCAGTTACCCCCAGCTGCAGGCCTACGAGCAGTACTTC,CASSYPQLQAYEQYF
few,TRBJ1-2,TRBV5-1,NA,TGCGCCAGCAGCTTGGATCTGGGACCGACTCTCGGCTACACCTTC,CASSLDLGPTLGYTF
NA,TRBJ2-5,TRBV6-1,NA,TGTGCCAGCGGAAGACCGTTGGCCCAGGGGGAGACCCAGTACTTC,CASGRPLAQGETQYF
NA,TRBJ1-5,TRBV20-1,NA,TGCAGTGCTAGAGGGGGAGGGGCGGGTCAGCCCCAGCATTTT,CSARGGGAGQPQHF
once,TRBJ1-2,TRBV20-1,NA,TGCAGTGCTAGAGATCTTTTAGAGGGGGACGGATATGGCTACACCTTC,CSARDLLEGDGYGYTF
NA,TRBJ2-5,TRBV7-2,TRBD2,TGTGCCAGCAGCTTAGGGAGCGGGAGGGGAGAGACCCAGTACTTC,CASSLGSGRGETQYF
once,TRBJ2-7,TRBV4-2,TRBD1,TGTGCCAGCAGCCCCGCGCCGTCTCGGGACAGGGGCTACGAGCAGTACTTC,CASSPAPSRDRGYEQYF
NA,TRBJ2-7,TRBV7-9,TRBD1,TGTGCCAGCAGCTCTCCGGACAGGGGGCTGTACGAGCAGTACTTC,CASSSPDRGLYEQYF